What follows are 9 T cell receptor beta chains derived from one specimen sequenced in a study of T cell responses to AZD1222 COVID-19 vaccine. Libraries were prepared by immunoSEQ multiplex PCR; TCRdb keeps only in-frame clonotypes and omits some of them. The table includes 90,000 to 150,000 clones, 85% to 90% detected once. Sample: peripheral blood, taken 28 days after the second AZD1222 dose. The receptor set was obtained from an adult who received the AZD1222 COVID-19 vaccine.

V usage is TRBV6-6 and J usage is TRBJ1-4, with D maybe TRBD1 (6 bases). The germline V and J ends were trimmed by 6 bases and 8 bases, with 16 bases remaining between them. From germline, CDR1 is MNHNY and CDR2 SVGAGI (reference sequence). The CDR3 is made up of 14 amino acids. The CDR3 protein is CASSGGGMGEKLFF. The CDR3 nucleotides read TGTGCCAGCAGCGGAGGGGGTATGGGGGAAAAACTGTTTTTT.

This chain joins TRBV7-2 and TRBJ2-2; possibly TRBD1 for D (6 bases). CDR1 and CDR2 from the germline V gene are SGHTA and FQGNSA. Deletions cut 5 bases from V and 6 bases from J, with 19 bases between. The CDR3 has 16 amino acids. CDR3 amino acids: CASSRVPRGASGELFF. The CDR3, as DNA: TGTGCCAGCAGCCGGGTCCCCAGGGGCGCATCCGGGGAGCTGTTTTTT.

The CDR3 region is CASSHRQMRNTEAFF. The CDR3 DNA follows: TGTGCCAGCAGCCATCGCCAGATGAGGAACACTGAAGCTTTCTTT. The chain combines TRBV3-1 (or the pseudogene TRBV3-2) with TRBJ1-1, with unresolved D. The germline V gene encodes CDR1 LGHDT and CDR2 YNNKEL (reference sequence). This CDR3 has 15 amino acids. The V and J ends lost 3 bases and 1 base respectively, with 12 bases between them.

This clone has a single count. The chain recombines TRBV5-4 with TRBJ2-5; D is possibly TRBD2 (6 bases). The CDR3 covers 14 residues. The germline V and J ends were trimmed by 4 bases and 2 bases, with 12 bases remaining between them. The germline V gene has CDR1 SGHNT and CDR2 YYREEE (reference sequence). The CDR3 nucleotides are TGTGCCAGCAGCCGCCGGGGACTGCAAGAGACCCAGTACTTC. It encodes CASSRRGLQETQYF.

A single count supports this clone. The chain carries TRBV9 and TRBJ1-2; no clear D gene. Between the trimmed V and J ends, which lost 3 bases and 8 bases, there was a span of 17 bases. The CDR3 runs 14 residues. Per the germline V gene, CDR1 is SGDLS and CDR2 is YYNGEE. As DNA, the CDR3 is TGTGCCAGCAGCGACCCTGCGGCGATCCGGGGCTACACCTTC. Translation: CASSDPAAIRGYTF.

Only a few counts were recorded for this clone. CDR3: CASSQRGGVTYEQYF. As DNA, the CDR3 is TGTGCCAGCAGCCAACGAGGAGGGGTTACCTACGAGCAGTACTTC. V and J are TRBV6-5 and TRBJ2-7; a weak D match, TRBD2 (6 bases). This CDR3 is 15 amino acids long. The ends were cut back, 6 bases at V and 2 bases at J, with 17 bases in the middle. Per germline, CDR1 MNHEY and CDR2 SVGAGI.

This sequence joins TRBV30 and TRBJ1-5; D is possibly TRBD1 (5 bases). Per the germline V gene, CDR1 is GTSNPN and CDR2 is SVGIG (reference sequence). The CDR3 runs to 16 residues. V lost 3 bases and J lost 0, with 15 bases in between. The CDR3 sequence is CAWSEGTLYSNQPQHF. CDR3 sequence (DNA): TGTGCCTGGAGCGAGGGGACTCTCTATAGCAATCAGCCCCAGCATTTT.

V and J are TRBV30 and TRBJ2-3, with D perhaps assigned TRBD1 or TRBD2 (5 bases each). With 7 bases removed from V and 7 bases from J, the gap between germline ends came to 12 bases. CDR1 and CDR2 (germline): GTSNPN, SVGIG (reference sequence). This CDR3 region has 11 residues. In DNA form, the CDR3 reads TGTGCCTTAGACCCGGGACATACGCAGTATTTT. Translation gives CALDPGHTQYF.

The chain uses TRBV5-4 and TRBJ2-6; D not resolved. CDR1 and CDR2 from the germline V gene are SGHNT and YYREEE (reference sequence). Trimming removed 2 bases from V and 3 bases from J, with 12 bases in between. This CDR3 region has 16 residues. The CDR3 DNA sequence: TGTGCCAGCAGCTTTAGGAGTTACGGTGGGGCCAACGTCCTGACTTTC. Protein: CASSFRSYGGANVLTF.